One and the same sample provided the 29 T cell receptor beta chains below, sequenced in a study of identical twins. TCRdb ran MiXCR on the 5' RACE reads and lists one entry per CDR3 protein. The data hold some 710,000 distinct CDR3 sequences, with roughly 6% observed a single time. Sequencing was done on a sample of naive T cells sorted from blood. The source is a man between 18 and 29 years old in good health.

This rearrangement joins TRBV4-2 to TRBJ2-7; D call uncertain. The CDR3 runs to 14 residues. Germline V lookup: CDR1 LGHNA, CDR2 YNFKEQ. The ends were cut back, 3 bases at V and 3 bases at J, with 12 bases in the middle. The CDR3 region is CASSQGFLDYEQYF. The CDR3 DNA reads TGTGCCAGCAGCCAGGGGTTTTTGGACTACGAGCAGTACTTC.

V usage is TRBV20-1 and J usage is TRBJ2-1; the match to TRBD2 covers 10 bases. J was trimmed by 7 bases and V by 2 bases; bases with no gene match: 5. The germline gives CDR1 DFQATT, CDR2 SNEGSKA (reference sequence). This CDR3 contains 14 residues. CDR3 sequence: CSARWGTSENEQFF. The DNA for the CDR3 is TGCAGTGCTAGATGGGGGACTAGCGAGAATGAGCAGTTCTTC.

The sample holds many counts of this clonotype. V and J are TRBV28 and TRBJ2-2; 9 nucleotides line up with TRBD1. The CDR3 spans 21 residues. Germline CDR1 reads MDHEN; CDR2 reads SYDVKM. J was trimmed by 0 bases and V by 3 bases; bases with no gene match: 17. CDR3 sequence: CASSFGPTFRDRDANTGELFF. CDR3 nucleotide sequence: TGTGCCAGCAGTTTTGGGCCTACTTTCCGGGACAGGGACGCGAACACCGGGGAGCTGTTTTTT.

This clonotype was counted many times. The V call is TRBV7-2, the J call TRBJ2-7; TRBD1 is a possible D gene (6 bases). The CDR3 consists of 14 residues. Trimming took off 4 bases at V and 2 bases at J, with 12 bases between the two ends. Germline V CDR1 and CDR2: SGHTA, FQGNSA. CDR3 nucleotide sequence: TGTGCCAGCAGCTCTTACAGGGAGACCTACGAGCAGTACTTC. Translated, it gives CASSSYRETYEQYF.

This clonotype was found a few times. V and J are TRBV27 and TRBJ2-2; 8 bases are a match to TRBD2. J lost 4 bases, V lost 6 bases, and 7 bases had no gene match. The V gene's germline CDR1 is MNHEY and CDR2 SMNVEV (reference sequence). The CDR3 has 15 residues. CDR3 sequence (DNA): TGTGCCAGCAGCCCGATAGCGGGGAGCACCGGGGAGCTGTTTTTT. Its translation: CASSPIAGSTGELFF.

The J gene is TRBJ1-2, the V gene TRBV20-1; no definite D call. Germline loops: CDR1 DFQATT, CDR2 SNEGSKA (reference sequence). The CDR3 is 13 amino acids. Trimming cost V 1 base and J 4 bases, with 10 bases left between them. CDR3 in amino acids: CSARANRPYGYTF. CDR3 in DNA: TGCAGTGCTAGAGCTAACCGGCCCTATGGCTACACCTTC.

This clonotype was counted between two and nine times. The V gene is TRBV7-9, the J gene TRBJ2-7; 7 bases align to TRBD1. The germline CDR1 and CDR2 sequences are SEHNR and FQNEAQ (reference sequence). The CDR3 runs 16 residues. V was pared by 5 bases and J by 6 bases, with 16 bases of the junction left unmatched. The CDR3 coding sequence is TGTGCCAGCAGCCACGTCCAAGGACAGGCGGAATTCGAGCAGTACTTC. This translates into CASSHVQGQAEFEQYF.

This clonotype was seen a few times. V is TRBV2 and J is TRBJ2-3; 10 bases agree with TRBD1. V was clipped by 8 bases and J by 5 bases; unmatched bases: 7. Germline lookup yields CDR1 SNHLY and CDR2 FYNNEI. The CDR3 is made up of 14 amino acids. CDR3 amino acids: CASGGQGIGDTQYF. The CDR3 DNA follows: TGTGCCAGCGGGGGACAGGGGATAGGAGATACGCAGTATTTT.

This clonotype was detected only a few times. V usage is TRBV7-9 and J usage is TRBJ1-1; TRBD1 might be the D (5 bases). The CDR3 spans 15 residues. Trimming stripped 3 bases from V and 0 bases from J, with 11 bases between. The germline V gene has CDR1 SEHNR and CDR2 FQNEAQ (reference sequence). The CDR3 loop reads CASSFDRQMNTEAFF. The CDR3 DNA is TGTGCCAGCAGCTTCGACAGACAAATGAACACTGAAGCTTTCTTT.

This clonotype was counted many times. The chain employs TRBV29-1 and TRBJ2-1; D is ambiguous. CDR1 is SQVTM, CDR2 ANQGSEA, per germline. This CDR3 spans 9 amino acids. The CDR3 spells CPRPNEQFF. In DNA, the CDR3 is TGCCCCCGGCCCAATGAGCAGTTCTTC.

This clonotype was seen a few times. This chain links TRBV3-1 with TRBJ2-5, with D maybe TRBD2 (6 bases). V was cut by 4 bases and J by 0 bases, with 9 bases left in between. The CDR3 totals 14 residues. Germline CDR1 reads LGHDT; CDR2 reads YNNKEL (reference sequence). The CDR3 protein is CASSLSGDQETQYF. In nucleotides, the CDR3 is TGTGCCAGCAGCCTCTCGGGGGACCAAGAGACCCAGTACTTC.

This clonotype was picked up a small number of times. This chain links TRBV5-1 with TRBJ1-1; possible D gene TRBD1, 5 bases. CDR1 and CDR2 from the germline V gene are SGHRS and YFSETQ. The CDR3 is 15 residues long. V lost 4 bases to trimming and J lost 0 bases, with 13 bases between them. The CDR3 reads CASSRDLNMNTEAFF. In DNA form, the CDR3 reads TGCGCCAGCAGCCGGGACTTAAACATGAACACTGAAGCTTTCTTT.

At least ten counts were recorded for this clonotype. The V and J genes are TRBV6-2 or TRBV6-3 and TRBJ1-2; D gene ambiguous. CDR1 is MNHEY, CDR2 SVGEGT, per germline. This CDR3 has 10 residues. Trimming pared 11 bases from V and 3 bases from J, leaving 7 bases between. CDR3 in amino acids: CAARDYGYTF. CDR3 bases: TGTGCCGCACGGGACTATGGCTACACCTTC.

This clonotype has ten or more counts. The V call is TRBV30, the J call TRBJ2-2; 7 bases line up with TRBD2. The V gene end was trimmed by 3 bases and the J gene end by 5 bases; junction bases not matched to a gene: 6. The CDR3 has 14 residues. Per the germline V gene, CDR1 is GTSNPN and CDR2 is SVGIG (reference sequence). The CDR3 here is CAWRAGTTTGELFF. The CDR3 coding sequence is TGTGCCTGGAGGGCCGGGACTACAACCGGGGAGCTGTTTTTT.

This clonotype was picked up a small number of times. The gene calls are TRBV2 and TRBJ2-1; no clear D. Germline-derived CDR1 and CDR2 are SNHLY and FYNNEI. The CDR3 runs 10 residues. Between the trimmed V and J ends, which lost 8 bases and 13 bases, there was a span of 12 bases. The CDR3 reads CASGEASQFF. In nucleotides, the CDR3 is TGTGCCAGCGGCGAGGCATCACAGTTCTTC.

Remarks on this clonotype: A much larger clone is a single base away; this may be a read error. The chain has TRBV7-9 and TRBJ2-2, with D perhaps TRBD2 (7 bases). There are 12 residues in the CDR3. Germline V gene data show CDR1 as SEHNR and CDR2 as FQNEAQ (reference sequence). DNA of the CDR3: TGTGCTCGGGGGGCCGACACCGGGGAGCTGTTTTTT. As protein: CARGADTGELFF. Full variable domain (remainder filled in from reference TRBV7-9 and TRBJ2-2): DTGVSQNPRHKITKRGQNVTFRCDPISEHNRLYWYRQTLGQGPEFLTYFQNEAQLEKSRLLSDRFSAERPKGSFSTLEIQRTEQGDSAMYLCARGADTGELFFGEGSRLTVL.

This clonotype was counted between two and nine times. This sequence joins TRBV7-2 and TRBJ2-7; no clear D. Trimming left V 7 bases short and J 5 bases short, with 15 bases between. CDR3 size: 13 residues. The germline gives CDR1 SGHTA, CDR2 FQGNSA. The CDR3 bases are TGTGCCAGCACCCTCCCAGTGTTCGACGAGCAGTACTTC. Residues: CASTLPVFDEQYF. Combining the CDR3 with reference TRBV7-2 and TRBJ2-7 gives the whole variable domain GAGVSQSPSNKVTEKGKDVELRCDPISGHTALYWYRQSLGQGLEFLIYFQGNSAPDKSGLPSDRFSAERTGGSVSTLTIQRTQQEDSAVYLCASTLPVFDEQYFGPGTRLTVT.

The sample holds many counts of this clonotype. The chain joins TRBV7-8 to TRBJ2-1; D gene ambiguous. Germline V gives CDR1 SGHVS, CDR2 FQNEAQ. The CDR3 loop spans 14 amino acids. Trimming took 5 bases from V and 7 from J, leaving 15 bases between them. The CDR3 reads CASSTTYPVNEQFF. In nucleotides, the CDR3 is TGTGCCAGCAGCACAACATACCCCGTTAATGAGCAGTTCTTC.

The V call is TRBV18, the J call TRBJ2-5; D is perhaps TRBD2 (6 bases). The CDR3 sequence is 16 residues long. V was cut by 1 base and J by 2 bases, with 14 bases left in between. The germline CDR1 and CDR2 sequences are KGHSH and LQKENI. CDR3 protein: CASSPLGGERQETQYF. DNA of the CDR3: TGTGCCAGCTCACCACTCGGGGGAGAGAGACAAGAGACCCAGTACTTC.

There are a few counts of this clonotype. V is TRBV2 and J is TRBJ2-4; 8 positions agree with TRBD2. The CDR3 sequence is 19 residues long. In germline, CDR1 is SNHLY, CDR2 FYNNEI. V lost 0 bases, J lost 6 bases, and 16 bases stayed unmatched. The CDR3 region has the DNA TGTGCCAGCAGTGAAGCGCCAAGGGTCTGGCGGGAGGCAACAAACATTCAGTACTTC. It specifies CASSEAPRVWREATNIQYF.

This chain links TRBV5-1 with TRBJ2-1, with 7 nucleotides matching TRBD2. Germline CDR1 SGHRS, CDR2 YFSETQ. This CDR3 has 18 residues. Trimming at V came to 4 bases and at J to 0 bases, leaving 13 bases not matched to a gene. The CDR3 DNA follows: TGCGCCAGCAGCCAGAAACCGGGACTACTGTGCTCCTACAATGAGCAGTTCTTC. The encoded protein is CASSQKPGLLCSYNEQFF.

This clonotype was detected a few times. The chain combines TRBV11-2 with TRBJ2-7, with D possibly TRBD2 on 5 matching bases. The CDR3 is 17 residues long. V lost 3 bases, J lost 2 bases, and 20 bases lay in between. Germline V CDR1 and CDR2: SGHAT, FQNNGV. This CDR3 is CASSFTGLYAHTYEQYF. The DNA of the CDR3 is TGTGCCAGCAGCTTCACCGGACTCTACGCCCATACCTACGAGCAGTACTTC.

This clonotype was detected a few times. V and J are TRBV25-1 and TRBJ2-7; perhaps TRBD1 as D (6 bases). Germline loops: CDR1 MGHDK, CDR2 SYGVNS. CDR3 size: 16 residues. V was pared by 2 bases and J by 6 bases, with 20 bases between. In DNA, the CDR3 is TGTGCCAGCAGTGAAGCGGGCGGGCAGGGGACACTCGAGCAGTACTTC. Its protein product is CASSEAGGQGTLEQYF.

The V call is TRBV20-1, the J call TRBJ2-7; 8 bases fit TRBD2. This CDR3 is 12 amino acids long. Germline V CDR1 and CDR2: DFQATT, SNEGSKA (reference sequence). V was clipped by 7 bases and J by 4 bases; unmatched bases: 6. The CDR3 sequence is CSVVAGIYEQYF. CDR3 in DNA: TGCAGTGTGGTAGCGGGGATTTACGAGCAGTACTTC.

This clonotype was counted a few times. This chain connects TRBV9 to TRBJ2-1, with 7 bases aligning to TRBD2. J gave up 9 bases and V 1 base, and 7 bases lay outside the gene matches. In germline, CDR1 is SGDLS, CDR2 YYNGEE. The CDR3 extends over 14 amino acids. CDR3 in DNA: TGTGCCAGCAGCGTACTAGCGGTCGGGGGTGAGCAGTTCTTC. Residues: CASSVLAVGGEQFF.

This clonotype was picked up many times. The chain combines TRBV12-3 or TRBV12-4 with TRBJ2-7; the match to TRBD1 covers 7 bases. Germline trimming cut 2 bases from V and 2 bases from J; bases unmatched to any gene: 6. This CDR3 region has 15 residues. Written as DNA, the CDR3 is TGTGCCAGCAGTTTATCCGACAGGGTCGCCTACGAGCAGTACGTC. Protein sequence: CASSLSDRVAYEQYV.

On this clonotype itself: Since a much larger clone is just one base distant, this may be a read error. Because the CDR3 is missing its conserved closing phenylalanine or tryptophan, this is likely a read error. V is TRBV29-1 and J is TRBJ2-1; TRBD1 agrees at 7 bases. The germline gives CDR1 SQVTM, CDR2 ANQGSEA. The CDR3 runs 14 residues. The ends lost 5 bases at V and 2 bases at J; junction bases unmatched: 6. The CDR3 loop is CSVSPGTAYNEQFL. The CDR3 DNA reads TGCAGCGTTAGTCCGGGGACAGCCTACAATGAGCAGTTCCTC.

Comment on this clonotype: Given a much more abundant clone one base away, this may be a read error. The V and J genes are TRBV12-3 or TRBV12-4 and TRBJ1-1, with 7 bases that match TRBD1. The CDR3 runs to 15 residues. The chain's CDR3 is CASSLWDRLNAEAFF. Written as DNA, the CDR3 is TGTGCCAGCAGTCTCTGGGACAGACTGAACGCTGAAGCTTTCTTT.

The V and J genes are TRBV5-4 and TRBJ2-5; TRBD2 aligns across 8 bases. The germline CDR1 and CDR2 sequences are SGHNT and YYREEE (reference sequence). The CDR3 has 15 residues. The V gene end was trimmed by 0 bases and the J gene end by 5 bases; junction bases not matched to a gene: 6. In nucleotides, the CDR3 is TGTGCCAGCAGCTTGGAAGCGGGAGCCCCTGAGACCCAGTACTTC. This encodes CASSLEAGAPETQYF. Drawing the rest from reference TRBV5-4 and TRBJ2-5, the complete variable domain is ETGVTQSPTHLIKTRGQQVTLRCSSQSGHNTVSWYQQALGQGPQFIFQYYREEENGRGNFPPRFSGLQFPNYSSELNVNALELDDSALYLCASSLEAGAPETQYFGPGTRLLVL.